The clone carrying this T cell receptor beta chain was seen a handful of times. This CDR3 is built from 13 residues. V was clipped by 5 bases and J by 3 bases, with 8 bases between them. TCRdb used MiXCR to reprocess the 5' RACE reads, holding one entry per CDR3 protein. Of a few hundred thousand distinct CDR3 sequences listed, 18% are singletons. The entry originates in a study of identical twins. The sequenced sample was naive T cells sorted from blood. The chain is built from TRBV12-3 or TRBV12-4 and TRBJ1-5; possible D gene TRBD1, 5 bases. The source of this sequence is a man aged 45-65 years in good health. The CDR3 spells CASSDSLNQPQHF. In DNA form, the CDR3 reads TGTGCCAGCAGTGACAGCCTCAATCAGCCCCAGCATTTT.